The clone carrying this T cell receptor beta chain was observed many times. TCRdb's table, derived via immunoSEQ multiplex PCR, lists solely in-frame clones and lacks some. The table shows roughly 80,000 clones, with about three quarters occurring only once. Germline V gene sequence: CDR1 SGHNT, CDR2 YYREEE (reference sequence). The V end lost 1 base, the J end lost 5 bases, and 9 bases lay between the germline ends. CDR3 length: 13 residues. The entry originates in a study of blood T cell repertoires in COVID-19. The sequence came from a human donor in a cohort sampled during active COVID-19. V and J are TRBV5-4 and TRBJ1-1, with D possibly being TRBD1 (5 bases). Sequenced: peripheral blood. CDR3 DNA: TGTGCCAGCAGCTTGTGGGGGGGAACTGAAGCTTTCTTT. It is translated as CASSLWGGTEAFF.